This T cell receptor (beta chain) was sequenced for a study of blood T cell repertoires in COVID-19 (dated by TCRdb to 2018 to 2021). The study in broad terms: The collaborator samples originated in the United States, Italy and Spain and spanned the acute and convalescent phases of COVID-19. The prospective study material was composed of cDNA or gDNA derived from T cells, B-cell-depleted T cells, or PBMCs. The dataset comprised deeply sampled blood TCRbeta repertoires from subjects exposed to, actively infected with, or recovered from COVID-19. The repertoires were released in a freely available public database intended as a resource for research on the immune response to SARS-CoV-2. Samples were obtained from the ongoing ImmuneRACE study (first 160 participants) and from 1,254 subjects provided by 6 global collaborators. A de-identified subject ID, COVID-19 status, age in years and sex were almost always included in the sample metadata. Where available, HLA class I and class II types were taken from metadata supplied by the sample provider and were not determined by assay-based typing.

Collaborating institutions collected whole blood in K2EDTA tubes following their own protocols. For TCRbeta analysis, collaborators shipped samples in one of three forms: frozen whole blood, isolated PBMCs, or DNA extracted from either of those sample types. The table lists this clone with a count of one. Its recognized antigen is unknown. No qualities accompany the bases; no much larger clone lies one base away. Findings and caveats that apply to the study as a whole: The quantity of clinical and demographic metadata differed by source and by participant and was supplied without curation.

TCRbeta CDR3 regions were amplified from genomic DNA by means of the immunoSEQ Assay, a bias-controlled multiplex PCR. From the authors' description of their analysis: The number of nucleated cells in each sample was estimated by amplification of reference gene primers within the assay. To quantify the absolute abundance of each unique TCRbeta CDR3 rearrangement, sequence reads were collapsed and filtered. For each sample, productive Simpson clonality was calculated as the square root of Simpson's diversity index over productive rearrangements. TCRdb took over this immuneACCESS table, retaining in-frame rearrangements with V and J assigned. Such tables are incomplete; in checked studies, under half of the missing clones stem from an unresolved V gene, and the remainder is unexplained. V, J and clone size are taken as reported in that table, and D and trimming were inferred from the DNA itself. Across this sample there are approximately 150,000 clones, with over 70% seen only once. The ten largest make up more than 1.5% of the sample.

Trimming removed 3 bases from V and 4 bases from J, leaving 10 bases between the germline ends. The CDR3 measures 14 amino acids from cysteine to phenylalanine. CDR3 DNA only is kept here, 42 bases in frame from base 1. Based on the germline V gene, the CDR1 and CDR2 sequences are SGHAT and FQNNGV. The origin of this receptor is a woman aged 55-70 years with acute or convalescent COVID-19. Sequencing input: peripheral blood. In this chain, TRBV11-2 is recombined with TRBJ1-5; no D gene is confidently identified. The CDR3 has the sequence CASSLEPTNQPQHF. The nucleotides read TGTGCCAGCAGCTTGGAGCCTACGAATCAGCCCCAGCATTTT.